This entry concerns a single TCR beta chain. What it binds is not known. The source of the sample is a study of blood T cells in healthy people across ages. Study at large: Through template switching, about one barcoded beta molecule was captured per two T cells, as measured in model experiments.

Peripheral blood, about 9.3 milliliters per donor, was collected. V lost 4 bases, J lost 5 bases, and 5 bases lay in between. CDR3 length: 11 residues. Germline loops: CDR1 MDHEN, CDR2 SYDVKM. A J-beta primer mix and a sample-barcoded 5' primer were used in a second PCR of about 7 to 12 cycles. TCRdb re-called the 5' RACE reads through MiXCR, storing one row per CDR3 protein. The sample holds 1.4 million or so distinct CDR3 sequences; about 45% are singletons and the top ten take about 4%. Study-wide findings and caveats: Among long-lived donors, naive CD4+ cells were more numerous and diversity higher than in aged donors. Roughly linearly, TCR beta diversity per million T cells fell as age increased.

The chain recombines TRBV28 with TRBJ1-1; D gene uncertain. The receptor comes from a woman aged 18-29 years in good health. The sequenced sample was blood. DNA for the CDR3: TGTGCCAGCAGTTACATGACTGAAGCTTTCTTT. It yields the protein CASSYMTEAFF.